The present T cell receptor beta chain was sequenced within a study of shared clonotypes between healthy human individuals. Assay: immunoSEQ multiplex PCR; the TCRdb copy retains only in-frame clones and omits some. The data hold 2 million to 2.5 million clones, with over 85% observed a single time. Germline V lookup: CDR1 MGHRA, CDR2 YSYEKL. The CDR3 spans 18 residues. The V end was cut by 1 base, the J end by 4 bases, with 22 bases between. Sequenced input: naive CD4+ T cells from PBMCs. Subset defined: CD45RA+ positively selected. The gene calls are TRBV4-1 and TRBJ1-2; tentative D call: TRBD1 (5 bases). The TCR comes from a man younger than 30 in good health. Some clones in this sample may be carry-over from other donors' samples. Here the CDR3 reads CASSQGFIGGRMFYGYTF. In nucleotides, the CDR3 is TGCGCCAGCAGCCAAGGGTTCATCGGGGGTAGGATGTTCTATGGCTACACCTTC.